This is a list of T cell receptor beta chains from one sample in a study of control samples from healthy donors and cancer patients. Clones were read by immunoSEQ multiplex PCR, and TCRdb kept only the in-frame ones, dropping some. The table has 150,000 to 200,000 clones, about 90% seen once; the top ten hold approximately 2%. Sequenced material: blood. The receptor set was obtained from a woman aged 40 to 49 in good health. Each CDR3 is given without its conserved first and last residue. The order of the fields is J gene, V gene, clone size, CDR3 protein. Clone size is not always given. Where it is, it says once, few, many or a class for expanded clones.

J gene: TRBJ2-1; V gene: TRBV29-1; clone size: NA; CDR3 protein: SVESSRLAVNEQF
J gene: TRBJ1-2; V gene: TRBV10-2; clone size: NA; CDR3 protein: ASSESGGWSGYT
J gene: TRBJ1-6; V gene: TRBV24-1; clone size: NA; CDR3 protein: ATSDAGPYNSPLH
J gene: TRBJ1-2; V gene: TRBV6-5; clone size: NA; CDR3 protein: ASSNAGTDGYT
J gene: TRBJ2-3; V gene: TRBV2; clone size: once; CDR3 protein: ASSYRDGSTDTQY
J gene: TRBJ2-2; V gene: TRBV18; clone size: NA; CDR3 protein: ASSGQQNTGELF
J gene: TRBJ2-7; V gene: TRBV29-1; clone size: NA; CDR3 protein: SVVIVGGEEQY
J gene: TRBJ2-2; V gene: TRBV2; clone size: NA; CDR3 protein: ASSDGSGFRNTGELF
J gene: TRBJ1-1; V gene: TRBV14; clone size: NA; CDR3 protein: ASSQAGAEAF
J gene: TRBJ1-5; V gene: TRBV19; clone size: NA; CDR3 protein: ASSGLGQPQH
J gene: TRBJ2-3; V gene: TRBV5-6; clone size: NA; CDR3 protein: ASSPGTTDTQY
J gene: TRBJ1-2; V gene: TRBV2; clone size: NA; CDR3 protein: ASSRSRDPQAYGYT
J gene: TRBJ2-2; V gene: TRBV9; clone size: NA; CDR3 protein: ASSVRGGSPDTGELF
J gene: TRBJ1-3; V gene: TRBV2; clone size: once; CDR3 protein: ASIATGGRLNTIY
J gene: TRBJ1-1; V gene: TRBV29-1; clone size: NA; CDR3 protein: SGEVNTEAF
J gene: TRBJ1-5; V gene: TRBV5-4; clone size: NA; CDR3 protein: ASSLDFQPQH
J gene: TRBJ2-1; V gene: TRBV5-1; clone size: NA; CDR3 protein: ASSLTSGDSSYNEQF